These 6 T cell receptor beta chains were sequenced from one sample in a study of T-cell reconstitution after alpha-beta-depleted transplantation in children. Unique molecular identifiers were incorporated when the TCRbeta library was constructed. TCRdb re-called the PCR reads with MiXCR, one entry per CDR3 protein. The table has approximately 270,000 distinct CDR3 sequences, about a tenth seen once. The source material was PBMCs from the stem cell graft donor, sampled from the stem cell graft. The source of these receptors is a human donor who donated a stem cell graft to a child with SCID.

The chain couples TRBV7-6 to TRBJ2-2, with TRBD2 matching 13 bases. Per the germline V gene, CDR1 is SGHVS and CDR2 is FNYEAQ. The V and J ends lost 5 bases and 3 bases, in that order; junction bases with no gene match: 6. The CDR3 totals 17 residues. Here the CDR3 DNA reads TGTGCCAGCAGCCCGACTAGCGGGGGGCCGTACACCGGGGAGCTGTTTTTT. Encoded protein: CASSPTSGGPYTGELFF.

A few counts support this clonotype. The V and J genes are TRBV20-1 and TRBJ2-3; a weak D match, TRBD2 (6 bases). Trimming shortened V by 0 bases and J by 4 bases, and 11 bases separated the two germline ends. Germline V gene lookup returns CDR1 DFQATT and CDR2 SNEGSKA (reference sequence). CDR3 length equals 14 residues. The CDR3 DNA is TGCAGTGCTAGAGACGGGAGTCGGGCAGATACGCAGTATTTT. It encodes CSARDGSRADTQYF.

This clonotype was counted ten times or more. V gene TRBV7-2 combines with J gene TRBJ2-1; perhaps TRBD2 as D (6 bases). There are 17 residues in the CDR3. Germline V gene sequence: CDR1 SGHTA, CDR2 FQGNSA. Trimming took 2 bases from V and 3 from J, leaving 17 bases between them. CDR3 bases: TGTGCCAGCAGCTTAATTCGGGGTAGCGGTGTCTACAATGAGCAGTTCTTC. This sequence encodes CASSLIRGSGVYNEQFF.

This clonotype was counted a few times. The rearrangement joins TRBV7-2 to TRBJ2-2, with D uncertain. V shed 5 bases and J shed 4 bases, with 8 bases lying between them. This CDR3 comprises 13 residues. Germline CDR1 reads SGHTA; CDR2 reads FQGNSA. The CDR3 sequence is CASSDWITGELFF. DNA for the CDR3: TGTGCCAGCAGCGATTGGATCACCGGGGAGCTGTTTTTT.

This clonotype has just a few counts. The chain uses TRBV3-1 and TRBJ2-4; no reliable D call. Germline CDR1 and CDR2: LGHDT and YNNKEL (reference sequence). Trimming took 2 bases from V and 6 from J, leaving 14 bases between them. The CDR3 is 15 amino acids. This chain's CDR3 is CASSQPNGERNIQYF. The CDR3 nucleotides read TGTGCCAGCAGCCAACCCAACGGAGAGCGAAACATTCAGTACTTC.

This clonotype has just a few counts. The chain employs TRBV18 and TRBJ2-3; D gene ambiguous. In germline, CDR1 is KGHSH, CDR2 LQKENI. The V end was cut by 3 bases, the J end by 2 bases, with 9 bases between. The CDR3 contains 14 residues. The CDR3 protein is CASSPPDSTDTQYF. The CDR3 DNA follows: TGTGCCAGCTCACCGCCAGATTCCACAGATACGCAGTATTTT.